A selection of T cell receptor beta chains follows, all from one sample in a study of sequential checkpoint blockade in melanoma. The data were produced by immunoSEQ multiplex PCR, yet TCRdb's version contains in-frame clones alone and is incomplete. The table lists under 20,000 clones, about 69% of them singletons. The specimen comprised CD8+ T cells sorted from blood (inferred from file names), sampled from a patient given nivolumab and ipilimumab in sequence. The receptor set was obtained from a human donor with melanoma. CDR3s include the opening cysteine and the closing phenylalanine or tryptophan. D genes are given only for firm matches. Rows may omit the clone size; those that give it use once, few, many or a size class.

>NA|TRBJ1-1|TRBV2|TRBD1
TGTGCCAGCAGTTCCGGACAGGGAATGAACACTGAAGCTTTCTTT
CASSSGQGMNTEAFF
>NA|TRBJ2-1|TRBV27|TRBD2
TGTGCCAGCAGAACCGGGACTAGCGGGAGTTCCTACAATGAGCAGTTCTTC
CASRTGTSGSSYNEQFF
>NA|TRBJ1-4|TRBV9|NA
TGTGCCAGCAGTGAGGGAGGGGTATTGGGCCTTAATGAAAAACTGTTTTTT
CASSEGGVLGLNEKLFF
>NA|TRBJ1-3|TRBV6-1|NA
TGTGCCAGCGGGGCCTATTTGGTCTCTGGAAACACCATATATTTT
CASGAYLVSGNTIYF
>once|TRBJ1-1|TRBV9|TRBD1
TGTGCCAGCAGCATCTCCGGGACAGGGCAACCTGAAGCTTTCTTT
CASSISGTGQPEAFF
>NA|TRBJ2-7|TRBV6-5|NA
TGTGCCAGCAGTCCAGGGATTTGGGACGAGCAGTACTTC
CASSPGIWDEQYF
>NA|TRBJ2-7|TRBV7-9|NA
TGTGCCAGCAGCTTAGTCGGGGTGTTAGACGAGCAGTACTTC
CASSLVGVLDEQYF
>NA|TRBJ2-7|TRBV7-2|NA
TGTGCCAGCAGCTTCCTCTACGAGCAGTACTTC
CASSFLYEQYF
>NA|TRBJ2-1|TRBV7-8|TRBD2
TGTGCCAGCAGCTTAAGAGCGGGGGGGTACAATGAGCAGTTCTTC
CASSLRAGGYNEQFF
>NA|TRBJ2-2|TRBV4-1|TRBD2
TGCGCCAGCAGCCAAGAGGGGGATAGCGGGAGATACACCGGGGAGCTGTTTTTT
CASSQEGDSGRYTGELFF
>NA|TRBJ1-2|TRBV2|TRBD1
TGTGCCAGCAGTGTCCGGGACAGGGGTCTCTATGGCTACACCTTC
CASSVRDRGLYGYTF
>NA|TRBJ2-7|TRBV28|NA
TGTGCCAGCACAGACTCATCCTACGAGCAGTACTTC
CASTDSSYEQYF
>NA|TRBJ2-1|TRBV7-7|TRBD2
TGTGCTAGCAGAAATACCGGGACTAGCGGCTCTGAGCAGTTCTTC
CASRNTGTSGSEQFF
>NA|TRBJ2-3|TRBV29-1|NA
TGCAGCGTTGAAGACGGGGGGCCGAACACAGATACGCAGTATTTT
CSVEDGGPNTDTQYF
>NA|TRBJ2-3|TRBV7-9|NA
TGTGCCAGCAGCTTAGTCGTTAGCGGTAGCACAGATACGCAGTATTTT
CASSLVVSGSTDTQYF
>few|TRBJ2-3|TRBV2|TRBD2
TGTGCCATTCGGGGACTAGCGGGAACGAGCACAGATACGCAGTATTTT
CAIRGLAGTSTDTQYF
>NA|TRBJ1-6|TRBV27|NA
TGTGCCAGCAGGGAGGGGTGGAGTTCACCCCTCCACTTT
CASREGWSSPLHF
>NA|TRBJ2-7|TRBV19|TRBD1
TGTGCCAGTAGTATCCAGGGGGACTACGAGCAGTACTTC
CASSIQGDYEQYF
>NA|TRBJ1-5|TRBV9|NA
TGTGCCAGCAGCGTAGAGGGGGTACTATGGCAGCCCCAGCATTTT
CASSVEGVLWQPQHF
>few|TRBJ2-7|TRBV28|TRBD1
TGTGCCAGCAGTTTTGCTCCCGTGACAGGGATCAACGAGCAGTACTTC
CASSFAPVTGINEQYF
>NA|TRBJ2-1|TRBV27|NA
TGTGCCAGCCTAGACCGGGGGAATGAGCAGTTCTTC
CASLDRGNEQFF
>few|TRBJ2-2|TRBV5-4|TRBD1
TGTGCCAGCAGCTTGACACAGGGGGTGACCGGGGAGCTGTTTTTT
CASSLTQGVTGELFF
>NA|TRBJ1-5|TRBV28|NA
TGTGCCAGCAGTTTAGTAGGGAGCGGTCAGCCCCAGCATTTT
CASSLVGSGQPQHF
>NA|TRBJ1-2|TRBV9|NA
TGTGCCAGCAGCGTAGTCCCCGACGGGATCTTATATGGCTACACCTTC
CASSVVPDGILYGYTF
>NA|TRBJ2-7|TRBV19|TRBD1
TGTGCCAGTAGTGGGGACAGGGGGCCATACGAGCAGTACTTC
CASSGDRGPYEQYF
>NA|TRBJ2-7|TRBV13|NA
TGTGCCAGCAATGGTGCGGGGGCCTTCTACAACGAGCAGTACTTC
CASNGAGAFYNEQYF
>NA|TRBJ1-2|TRBV7-8|NA
TGTGCCAGCAGCTTAGCGAGGGCCTATGGCTACACCTTC
CASSLARAYGYTF
>once|TRBJ2-5|TRBV5-1|TRBD2
TGCGCCAGCAGCTTCGGCCCTAGCGGTGTAGAGACCCAGTACTTC
CASSFGPSGVETQYF
>NA|TRBJ2-3|TRBV5-6|TRBD1
TGTGCCAGCAGCTTGGGGACAGGTCTTCGCACAGATACGCAGTATTTT
CASSLGTGLRTDTQYF
>NA|TRBJ2-7|TRBV27|TRBD2
TGTGCCAGCAGTTTATCAGCGTGGGGGGGCTACGAGCAGTACTTC
CASSLSAWGGYEQYF
>NA|TRBJ2-7|TRBV6-4|NA
TGTGCCAGCAGTGACTTAATAATGTTACAGAAACGAGACGAGCAGTACTTC
CASSDLIMLQKRDEQYF
>NA|TRBJ1-4|TRBV7-9|TRBD1
TGTGCCAGCAGTCGAAGACAGGGAAAACCCCTTGACGAAAAACTGTTTTTT
CASSRRQGKPLDEKLFF
>few|TRBJ2-1|TRBV7-2|NA
TGTGCCAGCAGCCAGGGCTATGTGGATTCCTACAATGAGCAGTTCTTC
CASSQGYVDSYNEQFF
>once|TRBJ1-1|TRBV19|TRBD1
TGTGCCAGTAGACGAGGGACAGGGAACACTGAAGCCTTCTTT
CASRRGTGNTEAFF
>NA|TRBJ2-5|TRBV4-3|NA
TGCGCCAGCAGTTCAGCGGCGGGACGAGCAGAGACCCAGTACTTC
CASSSAAGRAETQYF
>NA|TRBJ2-2|TRBV30|TRBD1
TGTGCCTTGGAGGGGGACAGGGGGTTGGGGGAGCTGTTTTTT
CALEGDRGLGELFF
>NA|TRBJ1-1|TRBV4-2|NA
TGTGCCAGCAGCCAATCCCAAGACAGGTGGAACACTGAAGCTTTCTTT
CASSQSQDRWNTEAFF
>few|TRBJ1-1|TRBV25-1|NA
TGTGCCAGCAGTGAATGGGGGGGTACTGGAGCTTTCTTT
CASSEWGGTGAFF
>few|TRBJ1-1|TRBV7-9|NA
TGTGCCAGCGTCTTTCAGGGGTCGTTCAGTGGCACTGAAGCTTTCTTT
CASVFQGSFSGTEAFF